This T cell receptor beta chain originates from a study of graft-versus-host responses after intestinal transplantation. The repertoire was sequenced with immunoSEQ multiplex PCR; TCRdb's copy has only in-frame clones and lacks some. Of about 64,000 clones in the sample, 90% to 95% were seen once. From germline, CDR1 is LNHDA and CDR2 SQIVND (reference sequence). J gave up 2 bases and V 2 bases, and 8 bases lay outside the gene matches. CDR3 length equals 16 residues. Remarks on this clone: The target antigen is unknown.

The rearrangement uses TRBV19 and TRBJ1-2; 7 bases map to TRBD1. The sample was unstimulated CD8+ T cells sorted from spleen or lymph node cells, taken before transplant. This clonotype was sampled from a human donor who was the organ donor for an intestinal transplant. The CDR3 bases are TGTGCCAGTAGTATAAATCTTGGGACAGCAAACTATGGCTACACCTTC. Amino acids: CASSINLGTANYGYTF.